The present TCR beta chain was sequenced within a study of lung T cells in sarcoidosis with Löfgren's syndrome. Whole-study context: Löfgren's syndrome patients were the main repertoire analysis focus.

TCRdb fed the reads into MiXCR, producing one record per CDR3 protein. The data hold about 21,000 distinct CDR3 sequences, with roughly 21% observed a single time. This clonotype was seen repeatedly, ten times or more. Germline V lookup: CDR1 SNHLY, CDR2 FYNNEI. Trimming cost V 2 bases and J 0 bases, with 10 bases left between them. The CDR3 totals 16 residues. This receptor was taken from a human donor with sarcoidosis (Löfgren's syndrome or another form), or a control subject (not recorded which). Material: CD4+ T cells from PBMCs. The V gene is TRBV2, the J gene TRBJ2-2; D may be TRBD1 (5 bases). This CDR3 is CASSESGLANTGELFF. DNA of the CDR3: TGTGCCAGCAGTGAATCAGGGTTGGCGAACACCGGGGAGCTGTTTTTT.